Each of the 31 T cell receptor beta chains below was sequenced from the same sample in a study of shared clonotypes between healthy human individuals. Measured with immunoSEQ multiplex PCR; TCRdb has only the in-frame clones, and not every one. Among approximately 980,000 clones listed, about three quarters were seen once. The material sequenced was memory CD4+ T cells sorted from blood. The subset was: CD45RA-negative fraction. The receptors originated from a young man in good health.

The chain recombines TRBV6-5 with TRBJ2-7; 7 bases align to TRBD2. The CDR3 is 14 amino acids. Losses at the gene ends were 6 bases for V and 5 bases for J; bases not matched to a gene: 10. The germline V gene has CDR1 MNHEY and CDR2 SVGAGI. CDR3 loop: CASSSGTTRNEQYF. CDR3 coding DNA: TGTGCCAGCAGCTCCGGGACTACAAGGAACGAGCAGTACTTC.

Worth noting for this clone: The sample has other DNA sequences that encode this CDR3 too. The genes are TRBV27 and TRBJ1-2; the match to TRBD1 covers 8 bases. The CDR3 runs to 13 residues. The junction had 0 bases not matched to a gene; V was cut back by 4 bases and J by 2 bases. The germline V gene encodes CDR1 MNHEY and CDR2 SMNVEV (reference sequence). CDR3 DNA sequence: TGTGCCAGCAGTTACAGGGGGAACTATGGCTACACCTTC. As protein: CASSYRGNYGYTF.

This sequence joins TRBV7-2 and TRBJ2-1, with D possibly matching TRBD1 (6 bases). Germline V gene sequence: CDR1 SGHTA, CDR2 FQGNSA. This CDR3 comprises 13 residues. V was shortened by 5 bases and J by 7 bases, with 12 bases between the two germline ends. CDR3 sequence: CASSVTQGNEQFF. CDR3 coding DNA: TGTGCCAGCAGCGTAACACAGGGTAATGAGCAGTTCTTC.

V and J are TRBV10-1 and TRBJ2-2, with D possibly matching TRBD2 (5 bases). The V gene's germline CDR1 is WNHNN and CDR2 SYGVQD (reference sequence). This CDR3 spans 13 amino acids. Between the trimmed V and J ends, which lost 2 bases and 13 bases, there was a span of 14 bases. CDR3 amino acids: CASSEGRTGGLFF. CDR3 DNA: TGCGCCAGCAGTGAGGGAAGGACTGGCGGGCTGTTTTTT.

As concerns this clone: This sample also contains other DNA sequences that code for the same CDR3. The chain uses TRBV9 and TRBJ1-6, with a weak D call TRBD1 (5 bases). Trimming left V 2 bases short and J 6 bases short, with 9 bases between. Germline V CDR1 and CDR2: SGDLS, YYNGEE. The CDR3 sequence is 14 residues long. CDR3 region: CASSVGGVNSPLHF. The CDR3 nucleotides are TGTGCCAGCAGCGTCGGAGGGGTTAATTCACCCCTCCACTTT.

This chain joins TRBV10-3 and TRBJ2-7; D ambiguous. Germline CDR1 is ENHRY and CDR2 is SYGVKD. V dropped 3 bases and J dropped 3 bases, with 9 bases sitting between them. This CDR3 is 13 amino acids long. Written as DNA, the CDR3 is TGTGCCATCAGTGAATTTGGCGGCTACGAGCAGTACTTC. Translated, it gives CAISEFGGYEQYF.

The genes are TRBV30 and TRBJ2-7, with a weak D call TRBD1 (5 bases). Trimming shortened V by 2 bases and J by 7 bases, and 12 bases separated the two germline ends. Per germline, CDR1 GTSNPN and CDR2 SVGIG (reference sequence). This CDR3 spans 12 amino acids. Here the CDR3 reads CAWSSQGGEQYF. CDR3 nucleotide sequence: TGTGCCTGGAGTAGCCAGGGTGGGGAGCAGTACTTC.

V gene TRBV6-5 combines with J gene TRBJ1-4; 9 bases line up with TRBD1. This CDR3 is 15 amino acids long. Germline V gene sequence: CDR1 MNHEY, CDR2 SVGAGI. V trimming: 5 bases; J trimming: 7 bases; junction bases outside the gene matches: 8. CDR3 DNA: TGTGCCAGCAGTCAAACGGGACAGGGAGGTGAAAAACTGTTTTTT. This gives the protein CASSQTGQGGEKLFF.

A note on this clone: This specimen includes other DNA sequences encoding the same CDR3. The gene calls are TRBV10-3 and TRBJ1-5, with D maybe TRBD1 (5 bases). Germline values: CDR1 ENHRY, CDR2 SYGVKD. V gave up 3 bases and J gave up 2 bases, with 8 bases separating them. The CDR3 sequence is 14 residues long. CDR3 in DNA: TGTGCCATCAGTGAATCACAGGGCAATCAGCCCCAGCATTTT. Translation gives CAISESQGNQPQHF.

The CDR3 nucleotides are TGTGCCTGGAACCAGGAGATCAATGAAAAACTGTTTTTT. Translated: CAWNQEINEKLFF. V and J are TRBV30 and TRBJ1-4; D remains ambiguous. CDR1 and CDR2 (germline): GTSNPN, SVGIG (reference sequence). The CDR3 runs to 13 residues. Between the trimmed V and J ends, which lost 4 bases and 5 bases, there was a span of 11 bases. The full variable domain, with the rest looked up from reference TRBV30 and TRBJ1-4, is SQTIHQWPATLVQPVGSPLSLECTVEGTSNPNLYWYRQAAGRGLQLLFYSVGIGQISSEVPQNLSASRPQDRQFILSSKKLLLSDSGFYLCAWNQEINEKLFFGSGTQLSVL.

The V and J genes are TRBV6-1 and TRBJ2-7; D not certain. The germline V and J ends were trimmed by 7 bases and 3 bases, with 7 bases remaining between them. The germline V gene has CDR1 MNHNS and CDR2 SASEGT. This CDR3 has 11 residues. The CDR3 region has the DNA TGTGCCAGCAAGACGTACTACGAGCAGTACTTC. This gives the protein CASKTYYEQYF.

The V and J genes are TRBV5-3 and TRBJ2-4, with unresolved D. TRBV5-3 is assigned to the ORF class and has an uncertain function. Deletions cut 4 bases from V and 3 bases from J, with 11 bases between. The CDR3 is 14 amino acids. CDR3 in amino acids: CARSTPSGKNIQYF. The CDR3 nucleotides read TGTGCCAGAAGCACCCCATCGGGCAAAAACATTCAGTACTTC.

In nucleotides, the CDR3 is TGTGCCATCAGCTCGACAGGGGCGACAACTAATGAAAAACTGTTTTTT. Its protein is CAISSTGATTNEKLFF. V and J are TRBV10-3 and TRBJ1-4, with 8 bases identical to TRBD1. Germline loops: CDR1 ENHRY, CDR2 SYGVKD. This CDR3 has 16 residues. V dropped 6 bases and J dropped 0; count of bases not matched to a gene: 6.

The V gene is TRBV6-6, the J gene TRBJ2-6; D is perhaps TRBD1 (5 bases). CDR3 length: 15 amino acids. V shed 7 bases and J shed 2 bases, with 12 bases lying between them. Germline V gene lookup returns CDR1 MNHNY and CDR2 SVGAGI (reference sequence). The CDR3 DNA is TGTGCCAGCACTCCGCAAGGGGCTGGGGCCAACGTCCTGACTTTC. Amino acid sequence: CASTPQGAGANVLTF.

This chain links TRBV7-2 with TRBJ1-6, with D unclear. V lost 1 base and J 10 bases, leaving 8 bases between the germline ends. The germline V gene has CDR1 SGHTA and CDR2 FQGNSA. The CDR3 length is 13 residues. The CDR3 nucleotides are TGTGCCAGCAGCTTAGATCGGCGATCACCCCTCCACTTT. As protein: CASSLDRRSPLHF. The variable domain in full, completed from reference TRBV7-2 and TRBJ1-6, reads GAGVSQSPSNKVTEKGKDVELRCDPISGHTALYWYRQSLGQGLEFLIYFQGNSAPDKSGLPSDRFSAERTGGSVSTLTIQRTQQEDSAVYLCASSLDRRSPLHFGNGTRLTVT.

This chain uses TRBV7-9 with TRBJ2-1; D is undetermined. V gave up 1 base and J gave up 9 bases, with 4 bases separating them. CDR1 and CDR2 from the germline V gene are SEHNR and FQNEAQ (reference sequence). This CDR3 spans 11 amino acids. This chain's CDR3 is CASSLGVEQFF. The CDR3 nucleotides are TGTGCCAGCAGCTTAGGGGTTGAGCAGTTCTTC.

The CDR3: CASSFSGEGSYEQYF. The CDR3 DNA is TGTGCCAGCAGCTTTAGCGGGGAGGGCTCCTACGAGCAGTACTTC. The chain carries TRBV7-2 and TRBJ2-7; 8 nucleotides line up with TRBD2. There are 15 residues in the CDR3. The V gene end was trimmed by 3 bases and the J gene end by 0 bases; junction bases not matched to a gene: 4. The V gene's germline CDR1 is SGHTA and CDR2 FQGNSA.

The chain couples TRBV30 to TRBJ2-3; 9 bases match TRBD2. The CDR3 is made up of 15 amino acids. Germline-derived CDR1 and CDR2 are GTSNPN and SVGIG (reference sequence). J was trimmed by 6 bases and V by 3 bases; bases with no gene match: 10. DNA of the CDR3: TGTGCCTGGAGGGTTAGCGGGGGAGGGAGGGATACGCAGTATTTT. Protein: CAWRVSGGGRDTQYF. The whole variable domain, filled in from reference TRBV30 and TRBJ2-3, reads SQTIHQWPATLVQPVGSPLSLECTVEGTSNPNLYWYRQAAGRGLQLLFYSVGIGQISSEVPQNLSASRPQDRQFILSSKKLLLSDSGFYLCAWRVSGGGRDTQYFGPGTRLTVL.

This chain connects TRBV5-4 to TRBJ2-5; possibly TRBD2 for D (5 bases). The CDR3 length is 12 residues. Trimming cost V 2 bases and J 5 bases, with 7 bases left between them. Germline lookup yields CDR1 SGHNT and CDR2 YYREEE (reference sequence). The CDR3, as DNA: TGTGCCAGCAGCTTCGGGGTGGAGACCCAGTACTTC. It codes for CASSFGVETQYF.

This chain joins TRBV7-9 and TRBJ1-6, with a tentative D call TRBD1 (5 bases). V lost 4 bases to trimming and J lost 7 bases, with 11 bases between them. Germline lookup yields CDR1 SEHNR and CDR2 FQNEAQ (reference sequence). The CDR3 extends over 14 amino acids. CDR3 nucleotide sequence: TGTGCCAGCAGCTCCCGGGGACCCAATTCACCCCTCCACTTT. It yields the protein CASSSRGPNSPLHF.

The CDR3 bases are TGTGCCAGCAGGGCCACAGGGTTAGCCTACGAGCAGTACTTC. The encoded protein is CASRATGLAYEQYF. The chain uses TRBV6-1 and TRBJ2-7; possible D gene TRBD1, 6 bases. Trimming took 6 bases from V and 2 from J, leaving 14 bases between them. The CDR3 totals 14 residues. CDR1 MNHNS and CDR2 SASEGT come from the germline V gene.

This sequence joins TRBV28 and TRBJ2-5; TRBD1 or TRBD2 may be the D gene (7 bases each). Germline-derived CDR1 and CDR2 are MDHEN and SYDVKM. V lost 7 bases to trimming and J lost 5 bases, with 14 bases between them. CDR3 length equals 13 residues. The CDR3 DNA reads as TGTGCCAGCACCGGGACAGCGGGGGAGACCCAGTACTTC. Translated, it gives CASTGTAGETQYF.

This sequence joins TRBV20-1 and TRBJ1-6; D is undetermined. V lost 1 base and J 14 bases, leaving 6 bases between the germline ends. CDR1 and CDR2 (germline): DFQATT, SNEGSKA (reference sequence). The CDR3 extends over 10 amino acids. CDR3 sequence: CSARVQALHF. The CDR3 DNA follows: TGCAGTGCTAGAGTCCAGGCCCTCCACTTT.

This chain connects TRBV19 to TRBJ2-5; D not resolved. Germline-derived CDR1 and CDR2 are LNHDA and SQIVND (reference sequence). CDR3 length: 15 residues. V was trimmed by 3 bases and J by 2 bases, leaving 13 bases between them. CDR3 DNA sequence: TGTGCCAGTAGTATTAGTTTTATCACACAAGAGACCCAGTACTTC. Residues: CASSISFITQETQYF.

The chain recombines TRBV5-1 with TRBJ2-7; 10 positions match TRBD1. Trimming at V came to 1 base and at J to 5 bases, leaving 9 bases not matched to a gene. The CDR3 is 16 residues long. CDR1 SGHRS and CDR2 YFSETQ come from the germline V gene. The CDR3 nucleotides are TGCGCCAGCAGCTTGTACTGGACAGGGGGTTCCGACGAGCAGTACTTC. This gives the protein CASSLYWTGGSDEQYF.

The J gene is TRBJ1-5, the V gene TRBV28, with a possible D match to TRBD1 (5 bases). Looked up from germline, CDR1 is MDHEN and CDR2 is SYDVKM. The CDR3 extends over 15 amino acids. Trimming took off 5 bases at V and 0 bases at J, with 11 bases between the two ends. The DNA for the CDR3 is TGTGCCAGCAGTGTCGGGGGGAATAGCAATCAGCCCCAGCATTTT. This translates into CASSVGGNSNQPQHF.

This clone was seen a few times. The V call is TRBV28, the J call TRBJ1-2; no clear D gene. The germline V gene encodes CDR1 MDHEN and CDR2 SYDVKM. The V end lost 7 bases, the J end lost 6 bases, and 12 bases lay between the germline ends. The CDR3 runs 12 residues. CDR3: CASTSPEDGYTF. For the CDR3, the DNA is TGTGCCAGCACCTCCCCGGAGGATGGCTACACCTTC.

The chain joins TRBV7-9 to TRBJ2-3; D possibly matches TRBD1 or TRBD2 (5 bases each). CDR3 length equals 15 residues. V lost 3 bases, J lost 4 bases, and 14 bases lay in between. Germline V gives CDR1 SEHNR, CDR2 FQNEAQ (reference sequence). The CDR3 spells CASSLGVVGADTQYF. CDR3 bases: TGTGCCAGCAGCTTGGGGGTGGTCGGAGCAGATACGCAGTATTTT.

V is TRBV30 and J is TRBJ2-5; 7 nucleotides align to TRBD1. This CDR3 is built from 16 residues. In germline, CDR1 is GTSNPN, CDR2 SVGIG (reference sequence). J gave up 3 bases and V 4 bases, and 14 bases lay outside the gene matches. The CDR3 spells CAWIRDSLAEKETQYF. CDR3 coding DNA: TGTGCCTGGATTAGGGACAGCCTAGCCGAGAAAGAGACCCAGTACTTC. Supplemented by reference TRBV30 and TRBJ2-5, the full variable domain reads SQTIHQWPATLVQPVGSPLSLECTVEGTSNPNLYWYRQAAGRGLQLLFYSVGIGQISSEVPQNLSASRPQDRQFILSSKKLLLSDSGFYLCAWIRDSLAEKETQYFGPGTRLLVL.

This chain links TRBV6-1 with TRBJ2-7, with TRBD1 matching over 8 bases. Germline trimming cut 5 bases from V and 4 bases from J; bases unmatched to any gene: 4. CDR3 length: 13 amino acids. CDR1 and CDR2 (germline): MNHNS, SASEGT. CDR3 nucleotide sequence: TGTGCCAGCAGTCGACAGGGGACTTACGAGCAGTACTTC. Translated, it gives CASSRQGTYEQYF.

The gene calls are TRBV11-2 and TRBJ2-3; D gene ambiguous. Trimming took 2 bases from V and 0 from J, leaving 18 bases between them. Germline V CDR1 and CDR2: SGHAT, FQNNGV. The CDR3 is 18 residues long. The DNA of the CDR3 is TGTGCCAGCAGCTTAAAAGGAACCCGCCTGACTAGCACAGATACGCAGTATTTT. Its protein is CASSLKGTRLTSTDTQYF.